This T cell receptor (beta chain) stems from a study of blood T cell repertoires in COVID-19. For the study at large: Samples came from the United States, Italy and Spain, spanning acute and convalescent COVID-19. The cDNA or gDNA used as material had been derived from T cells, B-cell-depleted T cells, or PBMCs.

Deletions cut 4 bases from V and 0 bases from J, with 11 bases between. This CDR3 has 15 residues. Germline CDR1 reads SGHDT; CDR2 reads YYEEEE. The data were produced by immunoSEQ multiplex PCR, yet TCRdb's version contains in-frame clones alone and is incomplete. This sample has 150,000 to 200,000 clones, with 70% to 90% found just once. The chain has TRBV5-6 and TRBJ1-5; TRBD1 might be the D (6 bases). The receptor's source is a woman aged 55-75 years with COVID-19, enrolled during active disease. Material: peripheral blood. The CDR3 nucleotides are TGTGCCAGCAGCCCCGGACAGAATAGCAATCAGCCCCAGCATTTT. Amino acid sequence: CASSPGQNSNQPQHF. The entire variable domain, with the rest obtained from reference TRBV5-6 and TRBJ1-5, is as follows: DAGVTQSPTHLIKTRGQQVTLRCSPKSGHDTVSWYQQALGQGPQFIFQYYEEEERQRGNFPDRFSGHQFPNYSSELNVNALLLGDSALYLCASSPGQNSNQPQHFGDGTRLSIL.